This T cell receptor (beta chain) was documented in a study of sequential checkpoint blockade in melanoma. At the level of the study: Randomization was 1:1 between first-line nivolumab→ipilimumab and ipilimumab→nivolumab. Both treatment sequences were followed by maintenance nivolumab. Overall study findings and caveats: PD-L1 staining and CD8+ counts, not mutational load, tracked tumor T-cell clonality. Patients with week-13 increases in T-cell fraction and clonality benefited about 30 times more often.

Produced via immunoSEQ multiplex PCR; TCRdb's table is partial and in-frame only. Here the sample spans around 2,000 clones, 15% to 20% being singletons. Treatment noted: randomized to nivolumab then ipilimumab (arm A) or the reverse (arm B). This CDR3 is 14 amino acids long. CDR1 is MNHGY, CDR2 SAAAGT, per germline. Trimming took 6 bases from V and 1 from J, leaving 12 bases between them. This clone was detected only a few times. Its antigen is unidentified. The specimen was tumor tissue (inferred from file names), collected from a patient given nivolumab and ipilimumab in sequence. This clonotype originated in a human donor with melanoma. J is TRBJ1-2 and V is TRBV6-8, with D maybe TRBD1 (5 bases). CDR3 in amino acids: CASSREKFNYGYTF. CDR3 coding DNA: TGTGCCAGCAGCAGGGAAAAATTTAACTATGGCTACACCTTC.